The next 3 T cell receptor beta chains were all read from a single sample in a study of blood T cells in healthy people across ages. A sample-barcoded 5' primer and a J-beta primer mix were used in a second PCR of about 7 to 12 cycles. TCRdb passed the 5' RACE reads through MiXCR, listing each CDR3 protein once. This table holds approximately 670,000 distinct CDR3 sequences, 40% to 45% found once. Specimen: blood. These receptors were collected from a man aged 80 or over in good health.

This sequence joins TRBV4-2 and TRBJ1-6; tentative D call: TRBD1 (5 bases). V was clipped by 3 bases and J by 7 bases, with 13 bases between them. The germline V gene has CDR1 LGHNA and CDR2 YNFKEQ. This CDR3 comprises 15 residues. This CDR3 is CASSQETERNSPLHF. The CDR3 DNA is TGTGCCAGCAGCCAGGAGACAGAGAGAAATTCACCCCTCCACTTT.

The chain is built from TRBV20-1 and TRBJ2-7; D perhaps matches TRBD2 (6 bases). In germline, CDR1 is DFQATT, CDR2 SNEGSKA (reference sequence). The CDR3 sequence is 15 residues long. Between the trimmed V and J ends, which lost 3 bases and 3 bases, there was a span of 18 bases. CDR3 coding DNA: TGCAGTGCTAGTGGGTTAGCGGAAGGGAACTACGAGCAGTACTTC. It yields the protein CSASGLAEGNYEQYF.

V gene TRBV10-3 combines with J gene TRBJ2-4; no definite D call. This CDR3 comprises 15 residues. V was clipped by 0 bases and J by 1 base, with 7 bases between them. Germline values: CDR1 ENHRY, CDR2 SYGVKD. The DNA for the CDR3 is TGTGCCATCAGTGAGTCCGGCAGGGCCAAAAACATTCAGTACTTC. Its protein is CAISESGRAKNIQYF.